Listed here are 18 T cell receptor beta chains from one sample, sequenced in a study of long-term antiretroviral therapy in people with HIV. At survey level, the immunoSEQ assay was run in its v3.0 version. Produced via immunoSEQ multiplex PCR; TCRdb's table is partial and in-frame only. The table shows more than 25,000 clones, with roughly 97% occurring only once. Sequenced material: unsorted PBMCs, taken 7.6 years after starting antiretroviral therapy. All receptors come from a man aged 30-40 years with HIV.

The V call is TRBV30, the J call TRBJ2-3; no firm D call. The CDR3 has 11 residues. V lost 2 bases to trimming and J lost 6 bases, with 6 bases between them. Germline CDR1 and CDR2: GTSNPN and SVGIG (reference sequence). The DNA for the CDR3 is TGTGCCTGGAGTCGGTCGGATACGCAGTATTTT. This encodes CAWSRSDTQYF.

The chain couples TRBV4-3 to TRBJ2-3; D remains ambiguous. Per germline, CDR1 LGHNA and CDR2 YSLEER. V lost 1 base and J 4 bases, leaving 6 bases between the germline ends. CDR3 size: 13 residues. The DNA of the CDR3 is TGCGCCAGCAGCCAAGGGCAGCCAGATACGCAGTATTTT. Amino acid sequence: CASSQGQPDTQYF.

The V gene is TRBV5-1, the J gene TRBJ2-7; perhaps TRBD1 as D (5 bases). The CDR3 sequence is 12 residues long. The V and J ends lost 0 bases and 5 bases respectively, with 6 bases between them. The germline V gene encodes CDR1 SGHRS and CDR2 YFSETQ. The CDR3 sequence: CASSLEGDEQYF. CDR3 nucleotide sequence: TGCGCCAGCAGCTTGGAAGGGGACGAGCAGTACTTC.

This clone was seen a single time. The chain joins TRBV18 to TRBJ1-6, with 8 bases identical to TRBD1. V shed 3 bases, J shed 7 bases, and the junction held 8 bases outside the gene matches. Germline-derived CDR1 and CDR2 are KGHSH and LQKENI. The CDR3 length is 16 residues. The CDR3 sequence: CASSPSYGQGNSPLHF. As DNA, the CDR3 is TGTGCCAGCTCACCCTCCTACGGACAGGGCAATTCACCCCTCCACTTT.

The chain joins TRBV7-8 to TRBJ2-5, with D possibly matching TRBD2 (6 bases). The V gene's germline CDR1 is SGHVS and CDR2 FQNEAQ. This CDR3 has 12 residues. Trimming pared 11 bases from V and 3 bases from J, leaving 13 bases between. CDR3 residues: CAGRTNEETQYF. As DNA, the CDR3 is TGTGCCGGCCGGACTAACGAAGAGACCCAGTACTTC. The full variable domain, completed using reference TRBV7-8 and TRBJ2-5, is GAGVSQSPRYKVAKRGQDVALRCDPISGHVSLFWYQQALGQGPEFLTYFQNEAQLDKSGLPSDRFFAERPEGSVSTLKIQRTQQEDSAVYLCAGRTNEETQYFGPGTRLLVL.

This clone appeared once. The J gene is TRBJ2-1, the V gene TRBV19, with TRBD1 as a possible D gene (5 bases). The CDR3 is 13 residues long. Trimming left V 6 bases short and J 6 bases short, with 12 bases between. The V gene's germline CDR1 is LNHDA and CDR2 SQIVND (reference sequence). CDR3 DNA: TGTGCCAGTAGATGGACAATTACCAATGAGCAGTTCTTC. Translating it yields CASRWTITNEQFF.

The chain employs TRBV5-1 and TRBJ2-7, with a tentative D call TRBD2 (6 bases). CDR1 and CDR2 from the germline V gene are SGHRS and YFSETQ. CDR3 size: 17 residues. Trimming pared 3 bases from V and 0 bases from J, leaving 19 bases between. CDR3 DNA: TGCGCCAGCAGCTCGTTGGACGGCGGGATAACCTCCTACGAGCAGTACTTC. Its protein is CASSSLDGGITSYEQYF.

The V and J genes are TRBV6-6 and TRBJ1-1; D is unclear. The CDR3 is 12 amino acids. Deletions cut 5 bases from V and 5 bases from J, with 9 bases between. CDR1 MNHNY and CDR2 SVGAGI come from the germline V gene (reference sequence). As DNA, the CDR3 is TGTGCCAGCAGTCCCGACACAACTGAAGCTTTCTTT. It is translated as CASSPDTTEAFF.

In DNA, the CDR3 is TGTGCCAGCAGCTCCCTCCCAATCAAACAGCCCCAGCATTTT. Translated, it gives CASSSLPIKQPQHF. V usage is TRBV7-8 and J usage is TRBJ1-5; no firm D call. Germline V gives CDR1 SGHVS, CDR2 FQNEAQ. The V and J ends lost 4 bases and 7 bases respectively, with 14 bases between them. The CDR3 is 14 residues long.

V usage is TRBV11-2 and J usage is TRBJ2-2; D is uncertain. The CDR3 contains 13 residues. Germline V lookup: CDR1 SGHAT, CDR2 FQNNGV. V lost 4 bases, J lost 5 bases, and 8 bases lay in between. The CDR3: CASSWSRTGELFF. In DNA form, the CDR3 reads TGTGCCAGCAGCTGGTCTAGGACCGGGGAGCTGTTTTTT.

The chain carries TRBV5-5 and TRBJ1-4; a possible D gene is TRBD1 (6 bases). Trimming took off 5 bases at V and 8 bases at J, with 13 bases between the two ends. The CDR3 consists of 13 residues. Germline CDR1 reads SGHKS; CDR2 reads YYEKEE (reference sequence). The chain's CDR3 is CASREQGREKLFF. As DNA, the CDR3 is TGTGCCAGCAGAGAACAGGGAAGGGAAAAACTGTTTTTT.

The chain uses TRBV19 and TRBJ1-1; unclear D gene. Trimming cost V 7 bases and J 1 base, with 22 bases left between them. The CDR3 loop spans 17 amino acids. Germline CDR1 LNHDA, CDR2 SQIVND (reference sequence). The CDR3 nucleotides read TGTGCCAGTAAATCGGCTTTGGAGGTAGCACAGAACACTGAAGCTTTCTTT. This translates into CASKSALEVAQNTEAFF. Filled out from reference TRBV19 and TRBJ1-1, the complete variable domain reads DGGITQSPKYLFRKEGQNVTLSCEQNLNHDAMYWYRQDPGQGLRLIYYSQIVNDFQKGDIAEGYSVSREKKESFPLTVTSAQKNPTAFYLCASKSALEVAQNTEAFFGQGTRLTVV.

The chain has TRBV2 and TRBJ1-5; perhaps TRBD1 as D (6 bases). The CDR3 runs to 14 residues. CDR1 and CDR2 from the germline V gene are SNHLY and FYNNEI. With 3 bases removed from V and 1 base from J, the gap between germline ends came to 7 bases. The CDR3 bases are TGTGCCAGCAGTGAGAGGGGGAGCAATCAGCCCCAGCATTTT. This gives the protein CASSERGSNQPQHF.

The rearrangement uses TRBV6-1 and TRBJ1-1, with D uncertain. Trimming shortened V by 6 bases and J by 7 bases, and 18 bases separated the two germline ends. The CDR3 loop spans 14 amino acids. CDR1 and CDR2 (germline): MNHNS, SASEGT. CDR3 coding DNA: TGTGCCAGCAGACCCACAGTCAGTGGTGGTGAAGCTTTCTTT. Encoded protein: CASRPTVSGGEAFF.

The chain carries TRBV7-8 and TRBJ2-7; 10 nucleotides line up with TRBD2. The CDR3 runs to 15 residues. CDR1 is SGHVS and CDR2 is FQNEAQ in the germline V gene. V dropped 1 base and J dropped 3; count of bases not matched to a gene: 3. CDR3 sequence (DNA): TGTGCCAGCAGCTTAGGGACTAGCGGCCACTACGAGCAGTACTTC. This encodes CASSLGTSGHYEQYF.

The chain employs TRBV7-7 and TRBJ2-5; the match to TRBD1 covers 8 bases. The CDR3 length is 14 residues. In germline, CDR1 is SSHAT, CDR2 FNYEAQ (reference sequence). The CDR3 bases are TGTTCTTCCAGGGGGCGCGAGTTAAGAGAGACCCAGTACTTC. This codes for CSSRGRELRETQYF.

V usage is TRBV6-1 and J usage is TRBJ1-5, with D perhaps matching TRBD1 (6 bases). The ends were cut back, 7 bases at V and 7 bases at J, with 17 bases in the middle. The CDR3 extends over 14 amino acids. In germline, CDR1 is MNHNS, CDR2 SASEGT. The CDR3 loop reads CASNDRSKQQPQHF. CDR3 in DNA: TGTGCCAGCAACGACAGGTCCAAACAGCAGCCCCAGCATTTT.

CDR3 bases: TGTGCCTGGAACAACAGGGGTAGAGAGCAGTACTTC. Amino acids: CAWNNRGREQYF. This chain links TRBV30 with TRBJ2-7, with 7 bases that match TRBD1. CDR1 GTSNPN and CDR2 SVGIG come from the germline V gene (reference sequence). The CDR3 contains 12 residues. The J segment lost 7 bases and the V segment lost 4 bases, leaving 7 bases of the junction unmatched.